This passage covers 30 T cell receptor beta chains from one sample sequenced in a study of technical replicates of blood from four donors. The data were produced by immunoSEQ multiplex PCR, yet TCRdb's version contains in-frame clones alone and is incomplete. Of 80,000 or so clones in the sample, 81% were seen once. The specimen sequenced was PBMCs. These receptors all come from a human donor in good health. Some clones in this sample may be carry-over from other donors' samples.

The V and J genes are TRBV5-1 and TRBJ1-2; 7 nucleotides match TRBD1. Germline CDR1 reads SGHRS; CDR2 reads YFSETQ. V lost 1 base to trimming and J lost 11 bases; unmatched junction nucleotides: 17. The length of the CDR3 is 16 residues. CDR3 protein: CASSLPSGTARKGYTF. The DNA for the CDR3 is TGCGCCAGCAGCTTGCCCTCCGGGACAGCCCGAAAAGGTTACACCTTC.

The V call is TRBV19, the J call TRBJ1-2, with 7 bases lining up with TRBD1. This CDR3 spans 14 amino acids. The ends lost 6 bases at V and 5 bases at J; junction bases unmatched: 9. Germline-derived CDR1 and CDR2 are LNHDA and SQIVND (reference sequence). As DNA, the CDR3 is TGTGCCAGTAGCACTACAGGGGTTAGGTATGGCTACACCTTC. Protein sequence: CASSTTGVRYGYTF.

The V call is TRBV5-1, the J call TRBJ1-2; no clear D gene. The CDR3 sequence is 13 residues long. The V gene's germline CDR1 is SGHRS and CDR2 YFSETQ. Trimming shortened V by 0 bases and J by 1 base, and 4 bases separated the two germline ends. The DNA of the CDR3 is TGCGCCAGCAGCTTGGAATATAACTATGGCTACACCTTC. Translating gives CASSLEYNYGYTF.

The chain employs TRBV4-1 and TRBJ2-5; possibly TRBD2 for D (6 bases). Germline assignment: CDR1 MGHRA and CDR2 YSYEKL. This CDR3 is 14 amino acids long. The germline V and J ends were trimmed by 4 bases and 1 base, with 10 bases remaining between them. CDR3 residues: CASSRGDVQETQYF. In nucleotides, the CDR3 is TGCGCCAGCAGCCGCGGGGATGTCCAAGAGACCCAGTACTTC.

J is TRBJ2-3 and V is TRBV4-2; a weak D match, TRBD2 (5 bases). This CDR3 region has 18 residues. Trimming left V 1 base short and J 8 bases short, with 25 bases between. Germline assignment: CDR1 LGHNA and CDR2 YNFKEQ. The CDR3 reads CASSQVAMGRKGVGTQYF. The CDR3 nucleotides are TGTGCCAGCAGCCAAGTAGCGATGGGCCGAAAGGGCGTCGGTACGCAGTATTTT.

The V gene is TRBV9, the J gene TRBJ2-2; TRBD2 matches at 12 bases. The germline V gene encodes CDR1 SGDLS and CDR2 YYNGEE. The CDR3 totals 16 residues. After removal of 3 bases from V and 6 bases from J, the junction contained 6 bases not matched to a gene. In DNA, the CDR3 is TGTGCCAGCAGCGAGACTAGCGGGGGCTTCTCCGGGGAGCTGTTTTTT. Its protein is CASSETSGGFSGELFF.

The chain joins TRBV5-1 to TRBJ2-1, with 7 bases that match TRBD2. The CDR3 runs to 20 residues. V lost 3 bases to trimming and J lost 9 bases; unmatched junction nucleotides: 27. Germline lookup yields CDR1 SGHRS and CDR2 YFSETQ. CDR3 region: CASSSPPPLALREKLGEQFF. The CDR3 DNA sequence: TGCGCCAGCAGCTCCCCCCCGCCCCTCGCCCTGCGGGAGAAGTTGGGTGAGCAGTTCTTC.

V usage is TRBV19 and J usage is TRBJ1-6; D perhaps matches TRBD1 (6 bases). The CDR3 totals 14 residues. Trimming removed 10 bases at V and 7 bases at J, with 17 bases between. The germline CDR1 and CDR2 sequences are LNHDA and SQIVND (reference sequence). CDR3 amino acids: CATLSDRGNSPLHF. The CDR3, as DNA: TGTGCCACTCTCTCGGACAGAGGGAATTCACCCCTCCACTTT.

V and J are TRBV30 and TRBJ1-3; possibly TRBD1 for D (5 bases). CDR1 and CDR2 (germline): GTSNPN, SVGIG (reference sequence). CDR3 length: 15 residues. V lost 3 bases and J lost 6, with 18 bases in between. CDR3 protein: CAWRAKDTRVNTIYF. The CDR3 bases are TGTGCCTGGAGGGCAAAGGACACCCGGGTAAACACCATATATTTT.

The chain couples TRBV28 to TRBJ2-4; D possibly corresponds to TRBD1 (5 bases). Germline V gene lookup returns CDR1 MDHEN and CDR2 SYDVKM. Trimming cost V 5 bases and J 1 base, with 12 bases left between them. The CDR3 spans 15 residues. CDR3 region: CASSSGQRAKNIQYF. The CDR3 DNA is TGTGCCAGCAGTAGTGGACAACGCGCCAAAAACATTCAGTACTTC.

This CDR3 is CASSQGYDEKLFF. The CDR3 region has the DNA TGTGCCAGCAGTCAGGGGTACGACGAAAAACTGTTTTTT. This sequence joins TRBV28 and TRBJ1-4; TRBD1 might be the D (6 bases). The CDR3 has 13 amino acids. Germline CDR1 and CDR2: MDHEN and SYDVKM. Trimming removed 5 bases from V and 8 bases from J, with 12 bases in between.

The chain uses TRBV29-1 and TRBJ2-7, with 9 bases matching TRBD2. Per the germline V gene, CDR1 is SQVTM and CDR2 is ANQGSEA. V shed 5 bases, J shed 0 bases, and the junction held 8 bases outside the gene matches. The CDR3 spans 15 residues. CDR3 DNA: TGCAGCGTTCTTGGCGGGAGGGCGAACTCCTACGAGCAGTACTTC. It codes for CSVLGGRANSYEQYF.

V usage is TRBV6-6 and J usage is TRBJ1-4, with D unclear. Trimming took 5 bases from V and 8 from J, leaving 18 bases between them. Germline V gene lookup returns CDR1 MNHNY and CDR2 SVGAGI (reference sequence). This CDR3 has 15 amino acids. The CDR3 loop is CASSSESNGGEKLFF. CDR3 bases: TGTGCCAGCAGTAGCGAAAGTAATGGAGGGGAAAAACTGTTTTTT.

The chain employs TRBV28 and TRBJ1-4; TRBD1 agrees at 9 bases. Germline V lookup: CDR1 MDHEN, CDR2 SYDVKM. The CDR3 totals 14 residues. J was trimmed by 7 bases and V by 2 bases; bases with no gene match: 2. CDR3 sequence: CASSLGQGSEKLFF. CDR3 DNA: TGTGCCAGCAGTTTAGGACAGGGGAGTGAAAAACTGTTTTTT.

This clone was counted only a few times. The V and J genes are TRBV19 and TRBJ1-5, with D possibly matching TRBD1 (6 bases). CDR1 LNHDA and CDR2 SQIVND come from the germline V gene (reference sequence). Trimming pared 7 bases from V and 4 bases from J, leaving 17 bases between. This CDR3 has 15 amino acids. The CDR3 nucleotides are TGTGCCAGTACTAACGGACAGCTGTGGAATCAGCCCCAGCATTTT. It yields the protein CASTNGQLWNQPQHF.

The sample holds a few counts of this clone. The chain recombines TRBV10-3 with TRBJ2-5, with TRBD1 matching over 7 bases. The CDR3 sequence is 14 residues long. With 3 bases clipped from V and 4 bases from J, the junction kept 5 bases outside the gene matches. Germline loops: CDR1 ENHRY, CDR2 SYGVKD. The CDR3 is CAISEKGAGETQYF. Written as DNA, the CDR3 is TGTGCCATCAGTGAAAAGGGGGCCGGAGAGACCCAGTACTTC.

This chain joins TRBV7-8 and TRBJ2-7; tentative D call: TRBD1 (7 bases). This CDR3 has 14 amino acids. Trimming pared 3 bases from V and 6 bases from J, leaving 15 bases between. The V gene's germline CDR1 is SGHVS and CDR2 FQNEAQ. In nucleotides, the CDR3 is TGTGCCAGCAGCTTGGAGGGGGCGATAGGCGAGCAGTACTTC. This codes for CASSLEGAIGEQYF.

This chain connects TRBV7-9 to TRBJ1-1, with D unresolved. V lost 3 bases, J lost 11 bases, and 10 bases lay in between. The CDR3 totals 11 residues. The V gene's germline CDR1 is SEHNR and CDR2 FQNEAQ (reference sequence). The CDR3 nucleotides are TGTGCCAGCAGCTTCGAACGGTGGGCTTTCTTT. This gives the protein CASSFERWAFF.

V is TRBV18 and J is TRBJ1-4, with TRBD1 identical over 7 bases. CDR1 and CDR2 from the germline V gene are KGHSH and LQKENI. V dropped 6 bases and J dropped 3; count of bases not matched to a gene: 4. This CDR3 region has 14 residues. The CDR3 coding sequence is TGTGCCAGCTCCCCCGGGACAGCTAATGAAAAACTGTTTTTT. Translated, it gives CASSPGTANEKLFF.

This sequence joins TRBV4-2 and TRBJ2-3, with D possibly TRBD2 on 5 matching bases. Trimming cost V 1 base and J 10 bases, with 24 bases left between them. The CDR3 totals 17 residues. Per germline, CDR1 LGHNA and CDR2 YNFKEQ. The CDR3, as DNA: TGTGCCAGCAGCCAAGGGGGAGTGCTTACTGGCGGGTCAGCGCAGTATTTT. Residues: CASSQGGVLTGGSAQYF.

CDR3: CASKSGPAGNQPQHF. CDR3 DNA: TGTGCCAGCAAGAGCGGTCCGGCAGGAAATCAGCCCCAGCATTTT. The rearrangement links TRBV6-6 to TRBJ1-5, with D hard to call. Germline CDR1 MNHNY, CDR2 SVGAGI (reference sequence). The CDR3 runs to 15 residues. Trimming stripped 7 bases from V and 4 bases from J, with 17 bases between.

This clone was seen only once. This rearrangement joins TRBV15 to TRBJ2-5; 7 bases align to TRBD1. With 0 bases clipped from V and 2 bases from J, the junction kept 3 bases outside the gene matches. The CDR3 contains 15 residues. Germline CDR1 is LNHNV and CDR2 is YYDKDF (reference sequence). CDR3 residues: CATSRDATGQETQYF. CDR3 DNA sequence: TGTGCCACCAGCAGAGATGCGACAGGGCAAGAGACCCAGTACTTC.

The chain couples TRBV2 to TRBJ2-7; 8 bases fit TRBD1. The CDR3 is made up of 13 amino acids. Germline V lookup: CDR1 SNHLY, CDR2 FYNNEI. The V and J ends lost 6 bases and 6 bases, in that order; junction bases with no gene match: 7. In nucleotides, the CDR3 is TGTGCCAGCAGCGGACAGGGAAGGGGCGAGCAGTACTTC. Translated, it gives CASSGQGRGEQYF.

The chain has TRBV4-2 and TRBJ2-5; 8 nucleotides match TRBD2. The trim removed 4 bases at V and 4 bases at J, leaving 8 bases unmatched. This CDR3 has 15 residues. Germline V gene data show CDR1 as LGHNA and CDR2 as YNFKEQ. This CDR3 reads CASSLSGGVGETQYF. CDR3 sequence (DNA): TGTGCCAGCAGCCTAAGCGGGGGAGTAGGAGAGACCCAGTACTTC.

This clone was observed many times. This rearrangement joins TRBV30 to TRBJ1-1; D call uncertain. The germline V and J ends were trimmed by 4 bases and 3 bases, with 15 bases remaining between them. The CDR3 runs 14 residues. Germline lookup yields CDR1 GTSNPN and CDR2 SVGIG (reference sequence). The CDR3, as DNA: TGTGCCTGGACACAACAGCGAGGGTACACTGAAGCTTTCTTT. This codes for CAWTQQRGYTEAFF.

This chain uses TRBV15 with TRBJ2-3; 14 positions agree with TRBD2. The J segment lost 7 bases and the V segment lost 0 bases, leaving 6 bases of the junction unmatched. The CDR3 is 17 residues long. The germline V gene has CDR1 LNHNV and CDR2 YYDKDF (reference sequence). The DNA for the CDR3 is TGTGCCACCAGCAGAGAAGGGACTAGCGGGAGTGCAAATACGCAGTATTTT. It specifies CATSREGTSGSANTQYF.

This clone was seen only a few times. The chain joins TRBV30 to TRBJ1-1; D possibly corresponds to TRBD1 (5 bases). In germline, CDR1 is GTSNPN, CDR2 SVGIG (reference sequence). The germline V and J ends were trimmed by 4 bases and 1 base, with 13 bases remaining between them. The CDR3 covers 14 residues. CDR3: CAWTRDYENTEAFF. The CDR3 DNA reads as TGTGCCTGGACGAGGGACTACGAGAACACTGAAGCTTTCTTT.

This clone was counted a single time. The chain links TRBV9 to TRBJ2-7; 7 bases map to TRBD1. The length of the CDR3 is 14 residues. The germline V gene has CDR1 SGDLS and CDR2 YYNGEE. V shed 3 bases, J shed 3 bases, and the junction held 6 bases outside the gene matches. The CDR3 is CASSGGTDYYEQYF. The CDR3 region has the DNA TGTGCCAGCAGCGGGGGGACAGACTACTACGAGCAGTACTTC.

In its sample, this clone was seen a few times. The chain employs TRBV29-1 and TRBJ2-5; no reliable D call. V was cut by 4 bases and J by 2 bases, with 11 bases left in between. The CDR3 has 13 residues. The germline V gene has CDR1 SQVTM and CDR2 ANQGSEA. The CDR3 sequence: CSVGPRLQETQYF. The DNA for the CDR3 is TGCAGCGTTGGCCCAAGACTGCAAGAGACCCAGTACTTC.

This chain connects TRBV14 to TRBJ2-7; a weak D match, TRBD2 (6 bases). V was clipped by 0 bases and J by 3 bases, with 15 bases between them. CDR3 length: 16 amino acids. Looked up from germline, CDR1 is SGHDN and CDR2 is FVKESK. CDR3 in DNA: TGTGCCAGCAGCCAAGATAACGGACTAAGGGGCTACGAGCAGTACTTC. It specifies CASSQDNGLRGYEQYF. The full variable domain, rest sourced from reference TRBV14 and TRBJ2-7, is EAGVTQFPSHSVIEKGQTVTLRCDPISGHDNLYWYRRVMGKEIKFLLHFVKESKQDESGMPNNRFLAERTGGTYSTLKVQPAELEDSGVYFCASSQDNGLRGYEQYFGPGTRLTVT.